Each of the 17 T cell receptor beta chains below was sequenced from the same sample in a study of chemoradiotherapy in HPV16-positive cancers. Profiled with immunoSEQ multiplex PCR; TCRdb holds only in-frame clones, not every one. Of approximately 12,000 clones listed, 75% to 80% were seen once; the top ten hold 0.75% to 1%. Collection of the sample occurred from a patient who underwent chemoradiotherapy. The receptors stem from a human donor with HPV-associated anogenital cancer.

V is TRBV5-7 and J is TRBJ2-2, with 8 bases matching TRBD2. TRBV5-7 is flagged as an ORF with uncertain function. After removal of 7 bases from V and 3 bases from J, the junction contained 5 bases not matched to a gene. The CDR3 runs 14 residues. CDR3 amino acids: CASGIGGDTGELFF. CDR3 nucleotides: TGTGCCAGCGGAATCGGGGGGGACACCGGGGAGCTGTTTTTT.

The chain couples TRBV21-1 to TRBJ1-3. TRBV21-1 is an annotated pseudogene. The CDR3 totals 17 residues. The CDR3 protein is CASSKVGTSRYEDTIYF. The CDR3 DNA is TGTGCCAGCAGCAAAGTTGGGACTTCCCGTTATGAGGACACCATATATTTT.

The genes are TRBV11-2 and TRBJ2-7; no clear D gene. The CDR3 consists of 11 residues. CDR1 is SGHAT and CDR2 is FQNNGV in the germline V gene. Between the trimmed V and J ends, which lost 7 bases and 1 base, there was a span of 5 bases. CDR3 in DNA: TGTGCCAGCACCTCTTCCTACGAGCAGTACTTC. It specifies CASTSSYEQYF. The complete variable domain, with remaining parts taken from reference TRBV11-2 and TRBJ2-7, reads EAGVAQSPRYKIIEKRQSVAFWCNPISGHATLYWYQQILGQGPKLLIQFQNNGVVDDSQLPKDRFSAERLKGVDSTLKIQPAKLEDSAVYLCASTSSYEQYFGPGTRLTVT.

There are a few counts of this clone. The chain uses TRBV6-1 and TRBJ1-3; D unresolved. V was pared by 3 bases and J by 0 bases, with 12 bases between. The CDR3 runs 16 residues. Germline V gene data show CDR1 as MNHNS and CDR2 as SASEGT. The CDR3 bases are TGTGCCAGCAGTGACCCCGGACGGCCCTCTGGAAACACCATATATTTT. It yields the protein CASSDPGRPSGNTIYF.

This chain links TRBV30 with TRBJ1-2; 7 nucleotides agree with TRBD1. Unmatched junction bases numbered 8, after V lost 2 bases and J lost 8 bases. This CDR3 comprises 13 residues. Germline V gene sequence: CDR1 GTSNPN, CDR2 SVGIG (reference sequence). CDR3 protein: CAWSIDRVGGYTF. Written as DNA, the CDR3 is TGTGCCTGGAGTATTGACAGGGTTGGGGGCTACACCTTC.

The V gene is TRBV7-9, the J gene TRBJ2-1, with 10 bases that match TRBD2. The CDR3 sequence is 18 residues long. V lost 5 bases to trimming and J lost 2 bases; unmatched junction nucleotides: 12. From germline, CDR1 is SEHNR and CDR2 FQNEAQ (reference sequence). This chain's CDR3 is CASSTLAGVGPPYNEQFF. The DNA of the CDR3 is TGTGCCAGCAGCACCCTAGCGGGAGTAGGACCCCCCTACAATGAGCAGTTCTTC.

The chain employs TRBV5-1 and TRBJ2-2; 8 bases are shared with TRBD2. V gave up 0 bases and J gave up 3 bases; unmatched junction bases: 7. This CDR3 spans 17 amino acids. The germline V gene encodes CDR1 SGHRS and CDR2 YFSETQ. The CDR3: CASSLDGGAADTGELFF. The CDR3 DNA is TGCGCCAGCAGCTTGGACGGGGGGGCGGCCGACACCGGGGAGCTGTTTTTT.

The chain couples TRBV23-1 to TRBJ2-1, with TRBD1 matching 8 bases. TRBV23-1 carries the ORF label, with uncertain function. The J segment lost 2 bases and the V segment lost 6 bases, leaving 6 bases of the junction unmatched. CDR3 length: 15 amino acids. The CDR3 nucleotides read TGCGCCAGCAGGTGGACAGGGTTTCCCTACAATGAGCAGTTCTTC. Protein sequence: CASRWTGFPYNEQFF.

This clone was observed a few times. In DNA form, the CDR3 reads TGTGCCAGCAGTTGGGCAGGGGCCTACGAGCAGTACTTC. As protein: CASSWAGAYEQYF. This rearrangement joins TRBV27 to TRBJ2-7, with D possibly matching TRBD1 (6 bases). This CDR3 spans 13 amino acids. Germline CDR1 MNHEY, CDR2 SMNVEV (reference sequence). V was pared by 4 bases and J by 2 bases, with 9 bases between.

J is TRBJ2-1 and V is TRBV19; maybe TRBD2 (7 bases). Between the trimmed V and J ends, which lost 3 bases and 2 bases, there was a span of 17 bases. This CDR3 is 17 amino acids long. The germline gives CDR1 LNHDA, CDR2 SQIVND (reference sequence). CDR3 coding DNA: TGTGCCAGTAGTATCGCCCGGGGGGCGGGAGCCTACAATGAGCAGTTCTTC. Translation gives CASSIARGAGAYNEQFF.

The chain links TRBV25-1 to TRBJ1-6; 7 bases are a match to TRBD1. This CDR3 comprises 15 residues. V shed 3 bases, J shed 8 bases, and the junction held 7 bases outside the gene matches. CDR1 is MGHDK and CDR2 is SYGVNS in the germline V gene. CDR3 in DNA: TGTGCCAGCAGTGACTCGACAGGGTGGTATTCACCCCTCCACTTT. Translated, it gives CASSDSTGWYSPLHF.

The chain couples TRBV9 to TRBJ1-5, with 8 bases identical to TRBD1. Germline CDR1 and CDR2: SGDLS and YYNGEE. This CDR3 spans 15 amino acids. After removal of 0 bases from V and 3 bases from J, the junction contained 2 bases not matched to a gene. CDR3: CASSVATGDNQPQHF. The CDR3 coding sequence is TGTGCCAGCAGCGTAGCGACAGGGGACAATCAGCCCCAGCATTTT.

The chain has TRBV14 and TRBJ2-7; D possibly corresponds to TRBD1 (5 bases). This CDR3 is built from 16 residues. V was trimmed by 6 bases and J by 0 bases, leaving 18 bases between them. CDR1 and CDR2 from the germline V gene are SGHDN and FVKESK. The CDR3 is CASRERQSRASYEQYF. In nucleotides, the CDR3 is TGTGCCAGCAGGGAGAGACAGAGTCGGGCCTCCTACGAGCAGTACTTC.

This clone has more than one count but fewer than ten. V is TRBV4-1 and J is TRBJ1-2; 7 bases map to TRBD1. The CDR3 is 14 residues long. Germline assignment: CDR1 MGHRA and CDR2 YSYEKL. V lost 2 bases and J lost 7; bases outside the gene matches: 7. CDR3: CASSQSEQGPGYTF. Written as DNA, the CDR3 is TGCGCCAGCAGCCAATCCGAACAGGGGCCTGGCTACACCTTC.

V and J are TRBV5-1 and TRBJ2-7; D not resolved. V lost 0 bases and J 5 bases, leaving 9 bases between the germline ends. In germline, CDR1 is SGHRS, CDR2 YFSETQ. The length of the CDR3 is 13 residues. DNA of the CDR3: TGCGCCAGCAGCTTGGAAACCACGAACGAGCAGTACTTC. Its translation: CASSLETTNEQYF.

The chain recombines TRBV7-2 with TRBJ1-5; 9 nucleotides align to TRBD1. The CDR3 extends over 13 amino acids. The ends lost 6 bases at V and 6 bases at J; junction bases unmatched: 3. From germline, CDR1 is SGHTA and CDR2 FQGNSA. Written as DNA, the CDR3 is TGTGCCAGCAGGGGACAGGGTGGTCAGCCCCAGCATTTT. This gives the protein CASRGQGGQPQHF.

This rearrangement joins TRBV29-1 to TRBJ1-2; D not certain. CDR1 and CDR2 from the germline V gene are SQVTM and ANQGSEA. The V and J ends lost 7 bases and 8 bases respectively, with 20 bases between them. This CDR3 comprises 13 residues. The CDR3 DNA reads TGCAGCGGGGGAACAGTCCCGGTGCTAGGCTACACCTTC. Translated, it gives CSGGTVPVLGYTF.